Below, 3 T cell receptor beta chains from the same sample are listed, as sequenced in a study of molecular identifiers for immune sequencing clone quantification. TCRdb analysed the PCR reads with MiXCR anew, one entry per CDR3 protein. The top ten clones hold roughly 0.9% of a sample with about 640,000 distinct CDR3 sequences, 20% of them seen once. Sequenced sample: naive CD8+ T cells from blood, with Jurkat cell RNA spiked in. Subset indicated: FACS-sorted CD8+CD4-CCR7+CD45RA+ naive T cells. The receptors shown here come from a human donor in good health. Some libraries in this study had Jurkat cell RNA spiked in.

The table lists this clonotype with many counts. This chain joins TRBV20-1 and TRBJ1-2; D is ambiguous. This CDR3 has 18 amino acids. Germline V gene data show CDR1 as DFQATT and CDR2 as SNEGSKA (reference sequence). The V and J ends lost 0 bases and 6 bases respectively, with 26 bases between them. CDR3 residues: CSARDLGLTTLRPNGYTF. CDR3 nucleotides: TGCAGTGCTAGAGATCTCGGGCTTACAACTTTAAGGCCGAATGGCTACACCTTC.

This clonotype was seen ten or more times. V usage is TRBV7-9 and J usage is TRBJ2-3; no clear D gene. CDR3 size: 14 residues. The germline gives CDR1 SEHNR, CDR2 FQNEAQ (reference sequence). Trimming removed 5 bases at V and 2 bases at J, with 11 bases between. Written as DNA, the CDR3 is TGTGCCAGCAGCGCATTTGGCTCCACAGATACGCAGTATTTT. Its protein product is CASSAFGSTDTQYF. Complete variable domain (other parts from reference TRBV7-9 and TRBJ2-3): DTGVSQNPRHKITKRGQNVTFRCDPISEHNRLYWYRQTLGQGPEFLTYFQNEAQLEKSRLLSDRFSAERPKGSFSTLEIQRTEQGDSAMYLCASSAFGSTDTQYFGPGTRLTVL.

This clonotype was recorded many times. The chain uses TRBV28 and TRBJ1-5; TRBD1 agrees at 8 bases. Germline CDR1 MDHEN, CDR2 SYDVKM. The CDR3 is made up of 13 amino acids. The J segment lost 5 bases and the V segment lost 6 bases, leaving 3 bases of the junction unmatched. CDR3 in amino acids: CASSTGGDQPQHF. The CDR3 bases are TGTGCCAGCAGCACAGGGGGGGATCAGCCCCAGCATTTT.